This T cell receptor (beta chain) came from a study of blood T cell repertoires in COVID-19. Original data processing: Reference gene primer amplification in the assay estimated nucleated cell counts. Assay used: immunoSEQ multiplex PCR; TCRdb lists only in-frame clones, some missing. That table supplies the V and J calls and clone size; D and trimming were determined from the DNA. The sample yields around 190,000 clones, about 76% seen once. The germline gives CDR1 MDHEN, CDR2 SYDVKM. This CDR3 has 12 residues. Trimming left V 3 bases short and J 1 base short, with 3 bases between. The gene calls are TRBV28 and TRBJ1-1, with unresolved D. This clonotype originated in a woman in her 50s with active or convalescent COVID-19. Sequencing input: peripheral blood. CDR3 sequence (DNA): TGTGCCAGCAGTTTCCAGAACACTGAAGCTTTCTTT. Its protein is CASSFQNTEAFF.